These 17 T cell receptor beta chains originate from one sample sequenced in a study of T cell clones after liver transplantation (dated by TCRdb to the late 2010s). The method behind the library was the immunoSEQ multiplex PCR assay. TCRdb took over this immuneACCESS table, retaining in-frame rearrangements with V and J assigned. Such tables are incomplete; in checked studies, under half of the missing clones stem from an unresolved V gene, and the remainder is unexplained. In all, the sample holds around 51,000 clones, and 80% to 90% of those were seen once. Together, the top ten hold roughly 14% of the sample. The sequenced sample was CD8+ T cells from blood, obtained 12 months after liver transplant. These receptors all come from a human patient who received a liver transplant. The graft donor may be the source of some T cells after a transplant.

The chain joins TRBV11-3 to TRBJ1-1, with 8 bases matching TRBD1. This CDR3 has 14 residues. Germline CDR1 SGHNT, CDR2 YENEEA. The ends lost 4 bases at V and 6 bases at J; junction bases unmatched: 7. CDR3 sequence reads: CASSSGQGKAEAFF. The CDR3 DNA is TGTGCCAGCAGCTCCGGACAGGGTAAGGCTGAAGCTTTCTTT.

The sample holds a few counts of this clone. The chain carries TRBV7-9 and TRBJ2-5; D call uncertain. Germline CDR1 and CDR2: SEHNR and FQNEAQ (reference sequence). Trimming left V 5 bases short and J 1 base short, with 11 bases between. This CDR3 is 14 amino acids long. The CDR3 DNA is TGTGCCAGCAGCCTCTTGTCAATCCAAGAGACCCAGTACTTC. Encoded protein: CASSLLSIQETQYF. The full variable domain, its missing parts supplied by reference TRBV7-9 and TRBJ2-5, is DTGVSQNPRHKITKRGQNVTFRCDPISEHNRLYWYRQTLGQGPEFLTYFQNEAQLEKSRLLSDRFSAERPKGSFSTLEIQRTEQGDSAMYLCASSLLSIQETQYFGPGTRLLVL.

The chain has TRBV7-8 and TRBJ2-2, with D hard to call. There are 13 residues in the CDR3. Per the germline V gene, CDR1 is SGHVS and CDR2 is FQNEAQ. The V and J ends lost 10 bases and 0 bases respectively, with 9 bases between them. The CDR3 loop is CAIVPTNTGELFF. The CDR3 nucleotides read TGTGCCATCGTCCCGACGAACACCGGGGAGCTGTTTTTT.

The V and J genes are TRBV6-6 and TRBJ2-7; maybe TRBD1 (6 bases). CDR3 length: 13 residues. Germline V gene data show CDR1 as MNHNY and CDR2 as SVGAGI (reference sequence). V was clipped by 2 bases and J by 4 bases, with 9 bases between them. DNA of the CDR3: TGTGCCAGCAGTTACATGCAGGGGTACGAGCAGTACTTC. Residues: CASSYMQGYEQYF.

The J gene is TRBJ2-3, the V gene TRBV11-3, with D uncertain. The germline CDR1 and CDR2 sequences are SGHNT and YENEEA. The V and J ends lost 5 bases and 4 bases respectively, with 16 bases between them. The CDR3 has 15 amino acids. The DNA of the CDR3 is TGTGCCAGCAGCCACTCGAGAGCTGCCTCAGATACGCAGTATTTT. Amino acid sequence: CASSHSRAASDTQYF.

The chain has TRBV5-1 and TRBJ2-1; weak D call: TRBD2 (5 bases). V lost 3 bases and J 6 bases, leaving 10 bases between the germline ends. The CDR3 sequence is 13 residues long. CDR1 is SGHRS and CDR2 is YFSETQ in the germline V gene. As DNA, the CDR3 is TGCGCCAGCAGCTCAGAGCGGACCAATGAGCAGTTCTTC. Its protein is CASSSERTNEQFF.

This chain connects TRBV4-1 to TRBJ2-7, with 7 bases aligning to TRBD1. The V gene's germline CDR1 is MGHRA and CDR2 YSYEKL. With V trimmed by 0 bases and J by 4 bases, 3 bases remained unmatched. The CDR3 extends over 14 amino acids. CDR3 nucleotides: TGCGCCAGCAGCCAAGATAAACAGGGGTACGAGCAGTACTTC. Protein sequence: CASSQDKQGYEQYF.

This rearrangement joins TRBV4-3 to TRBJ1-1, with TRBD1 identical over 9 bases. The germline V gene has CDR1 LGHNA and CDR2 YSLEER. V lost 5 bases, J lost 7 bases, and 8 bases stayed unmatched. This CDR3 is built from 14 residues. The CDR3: CASSSDRGRSEAFF. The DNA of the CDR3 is TGCGCCAGCAGCTCCGACAGGGGGAGGAGTGAAGCTTTCTTT.

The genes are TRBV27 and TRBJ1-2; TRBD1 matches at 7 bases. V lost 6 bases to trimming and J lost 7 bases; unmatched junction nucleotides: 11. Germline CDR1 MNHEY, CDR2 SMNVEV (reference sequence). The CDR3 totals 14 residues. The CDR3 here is CASSLGGLMGGYTF. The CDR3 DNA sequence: TGTGCCAGCAGCCTAGGGGGCCTCATGGGTGGCTACACCTTC.

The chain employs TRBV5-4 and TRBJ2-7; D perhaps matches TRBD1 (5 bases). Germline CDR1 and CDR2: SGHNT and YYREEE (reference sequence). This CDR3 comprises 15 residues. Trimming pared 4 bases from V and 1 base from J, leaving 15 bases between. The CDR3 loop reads CASSPGPGPSYEQYF. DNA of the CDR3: TGTGCCAGCAGCCCCGGTCCAGGGCCTTCCTACGAGCAGTACTTC. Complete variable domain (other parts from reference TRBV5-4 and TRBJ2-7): ETGVTQSPTHLIKTRGQQVTLRCSSQSGHNTVSWYQQALGQGPQFIFQYYREEENGRGNFPPRFSGLQFPNYSSELNVNALELDDSALYLCASSPGPGPSYEQYFGPGTRLTVT.

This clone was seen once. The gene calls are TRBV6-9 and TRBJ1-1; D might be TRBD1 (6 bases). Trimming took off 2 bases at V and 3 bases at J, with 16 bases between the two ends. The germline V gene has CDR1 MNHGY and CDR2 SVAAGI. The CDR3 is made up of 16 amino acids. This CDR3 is CASSYIMGGVDTEAFF. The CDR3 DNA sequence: TGTGCCAGCAGTTATATCATGGGGGGCGTGGACACTGAAGCTTTCTTT.

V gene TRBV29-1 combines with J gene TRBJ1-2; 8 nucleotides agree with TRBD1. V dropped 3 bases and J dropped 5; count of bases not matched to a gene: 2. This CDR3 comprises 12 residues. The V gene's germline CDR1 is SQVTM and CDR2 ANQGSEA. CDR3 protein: CSVDRGPYGYTF. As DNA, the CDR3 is TGCAGCGTTGACAGGGGGCCTTATGGCTACACCTTC. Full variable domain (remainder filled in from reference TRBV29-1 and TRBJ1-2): SAVISQKPSRDICQRGTSLTIQCQVDSQVTMMFWYRQQPGQSLTLIATANQGSEATYESGFVIDKFPISRPNLTFSTLTVSNMSPEDSSIYLCSVDRGPYGYTFGSGTRLTVV.

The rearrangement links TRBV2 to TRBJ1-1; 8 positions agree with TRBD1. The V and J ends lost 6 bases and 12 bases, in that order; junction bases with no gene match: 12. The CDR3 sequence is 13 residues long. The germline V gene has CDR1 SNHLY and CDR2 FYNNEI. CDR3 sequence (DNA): TGTGCCAGCAGGGATACGACAGGGGCCGGGTCTTTCTTT. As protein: CASRDTTGAGSFF.

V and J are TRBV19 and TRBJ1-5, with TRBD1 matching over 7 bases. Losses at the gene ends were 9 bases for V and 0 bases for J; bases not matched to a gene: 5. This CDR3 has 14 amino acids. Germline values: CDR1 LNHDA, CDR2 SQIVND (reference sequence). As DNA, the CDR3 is TGTGCCAGGGGGACAGTCAATAGCAATCAGCCCCAGCATTTT. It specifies CARGTVNSNQPQHF.

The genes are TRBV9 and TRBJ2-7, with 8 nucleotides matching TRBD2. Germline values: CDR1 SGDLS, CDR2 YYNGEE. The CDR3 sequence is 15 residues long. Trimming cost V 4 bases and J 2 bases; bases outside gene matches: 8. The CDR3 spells CASSPAGGPTYEQYF. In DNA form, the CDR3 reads TGTGCCAGCAGCCCCGCGGGGGGCCCTACCTACGAGCAGTACTTC.

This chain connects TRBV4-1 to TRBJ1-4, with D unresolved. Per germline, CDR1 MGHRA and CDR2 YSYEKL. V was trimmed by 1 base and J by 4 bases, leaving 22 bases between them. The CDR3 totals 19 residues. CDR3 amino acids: CASSQVKGSNYPNNEKLFF. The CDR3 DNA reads TGCGCCAGCAGCCAAGTGAAAGGGTCCAACTACCCGAATAATGAAAAACTGTTTTTT.

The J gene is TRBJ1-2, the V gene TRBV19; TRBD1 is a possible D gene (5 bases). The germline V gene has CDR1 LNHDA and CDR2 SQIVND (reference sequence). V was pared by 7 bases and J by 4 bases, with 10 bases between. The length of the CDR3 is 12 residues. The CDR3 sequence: CASMGEAYGYTF. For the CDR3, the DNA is TGTGCCAGTATGGGGGAAGCCTATGGCTACACCTTC.